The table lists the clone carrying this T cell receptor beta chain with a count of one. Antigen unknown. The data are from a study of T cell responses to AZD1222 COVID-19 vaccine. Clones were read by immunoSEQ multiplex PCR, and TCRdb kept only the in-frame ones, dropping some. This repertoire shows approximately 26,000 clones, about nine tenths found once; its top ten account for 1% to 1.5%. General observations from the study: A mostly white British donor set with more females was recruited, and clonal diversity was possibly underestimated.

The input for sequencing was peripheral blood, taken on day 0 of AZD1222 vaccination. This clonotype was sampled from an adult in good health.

The CDR3 region is CATSDLSQTNDEAFF. The DNA of the CDR3 is TGTGCCACCAGTGATTTGTCCCAGACCAACGATGAAGCTTTCTTT. The V and J genes are TRBV24-1 and TRBJ1-1, with D unclear. This CDR3 is 15 amino acids long. Germline CDR1 and CDR2: KGHDR and SFDVKD. Trimming removed 0 bases at V and 7 bases at J, with 14 bases between.